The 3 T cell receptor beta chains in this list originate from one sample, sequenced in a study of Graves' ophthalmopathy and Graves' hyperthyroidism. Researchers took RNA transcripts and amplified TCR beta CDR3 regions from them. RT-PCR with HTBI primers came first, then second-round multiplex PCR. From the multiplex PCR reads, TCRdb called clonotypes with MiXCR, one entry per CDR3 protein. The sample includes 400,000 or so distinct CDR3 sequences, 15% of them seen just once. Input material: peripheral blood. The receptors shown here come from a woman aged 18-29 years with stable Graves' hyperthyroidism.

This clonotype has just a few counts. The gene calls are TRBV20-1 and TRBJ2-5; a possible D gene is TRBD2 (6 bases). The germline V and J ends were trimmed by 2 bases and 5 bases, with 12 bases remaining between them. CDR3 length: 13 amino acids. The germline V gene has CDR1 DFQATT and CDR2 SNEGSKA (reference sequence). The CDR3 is CSARLARRETQYF. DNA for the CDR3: TGCAGTGCTAGACTAGCGAGGCGGGAGACCCAGTACTTC.

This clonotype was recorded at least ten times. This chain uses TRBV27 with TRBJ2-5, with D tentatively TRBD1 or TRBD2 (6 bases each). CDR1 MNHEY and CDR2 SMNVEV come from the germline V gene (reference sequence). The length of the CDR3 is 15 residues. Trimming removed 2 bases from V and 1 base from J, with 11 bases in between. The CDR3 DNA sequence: TGTGCCAGCAGTTTAAAGGGGGGAGTCCAAGAGACCCAGTACTTC. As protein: CASSLKGGVQETQYF.

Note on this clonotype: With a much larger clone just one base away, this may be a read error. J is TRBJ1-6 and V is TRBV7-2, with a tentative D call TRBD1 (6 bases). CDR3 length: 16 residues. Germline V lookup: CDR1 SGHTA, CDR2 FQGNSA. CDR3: CASSLAGTKSNSHLHF. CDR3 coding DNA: TGTGCCAGCAGCTTAGCGGGGACAAAAAGTAATTCACACCTCCACTTT.